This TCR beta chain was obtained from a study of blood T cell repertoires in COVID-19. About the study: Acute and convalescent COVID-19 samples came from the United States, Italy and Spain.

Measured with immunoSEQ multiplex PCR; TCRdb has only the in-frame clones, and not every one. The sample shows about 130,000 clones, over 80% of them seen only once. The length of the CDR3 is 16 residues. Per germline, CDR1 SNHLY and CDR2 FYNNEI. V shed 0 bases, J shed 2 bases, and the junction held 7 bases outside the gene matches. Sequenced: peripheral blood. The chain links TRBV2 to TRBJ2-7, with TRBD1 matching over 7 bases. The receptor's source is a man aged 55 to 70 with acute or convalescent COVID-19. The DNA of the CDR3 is TGTGCCAGCAGTGAAGCCGGGGACAGTTATCCCTACGAGCAGTACTTC. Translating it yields CASSEAGDSYPYEQYF.